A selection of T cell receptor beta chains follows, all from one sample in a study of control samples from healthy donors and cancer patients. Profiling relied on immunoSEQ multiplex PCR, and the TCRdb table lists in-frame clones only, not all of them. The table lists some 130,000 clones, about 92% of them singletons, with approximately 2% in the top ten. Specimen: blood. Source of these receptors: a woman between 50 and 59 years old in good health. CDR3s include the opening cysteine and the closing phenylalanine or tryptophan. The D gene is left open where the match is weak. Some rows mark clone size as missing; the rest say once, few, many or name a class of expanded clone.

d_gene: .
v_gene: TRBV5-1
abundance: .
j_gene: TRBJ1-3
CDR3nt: TGCGCCAGCAGCTTGGCAGCTTCGGGAAACACCATATATTTT
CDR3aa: CASSLAASGNTIYF

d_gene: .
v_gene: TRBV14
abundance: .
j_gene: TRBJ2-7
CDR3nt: TGTGCCAGCAGCCAAGATCCCCTTGGGTTGGCCTACGAGCAGTACTTC
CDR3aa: CASSQDPLGLAYEQYF

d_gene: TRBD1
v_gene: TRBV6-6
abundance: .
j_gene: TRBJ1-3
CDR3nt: TGTGCCAGCAGTCCACGAGGGGGGACAGGCTCTGGAAACACCATATATTTT
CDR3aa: CASSPRGGTGSGNTIYF

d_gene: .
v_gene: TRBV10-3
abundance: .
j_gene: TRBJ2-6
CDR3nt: TGTGCCATCAGTGAGAAAGGACCCTCTGGGGCCAACGTCCTGACTTTC
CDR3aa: CAISEKGPSGANVLTF

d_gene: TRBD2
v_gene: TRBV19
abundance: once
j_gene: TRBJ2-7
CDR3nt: TGTGCCAGTAGTCCCTTAGGACTAGCGGGTACCTACGAGCAGTACTTC
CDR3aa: CASSPLGLAGTYEQYF

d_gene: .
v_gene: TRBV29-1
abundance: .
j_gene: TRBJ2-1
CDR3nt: TGCAGCGCCCTATGGGCCGCCTACAATGAGCAGTTCTTC
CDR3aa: CSALWAAYNEQFF

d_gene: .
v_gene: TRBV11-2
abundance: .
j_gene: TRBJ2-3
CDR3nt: TGTGCCAGCAGCCCCGGAGCGAATACGCAGTATTTT
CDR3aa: CASSPGANTQYF

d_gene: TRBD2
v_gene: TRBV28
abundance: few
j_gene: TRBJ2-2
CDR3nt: TGTGCCAGCAGCCCCCGGGGTAGCGGGAAATCCGGGGAGCTGTTTTTT
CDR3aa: CASSPRGSGKSGELFF

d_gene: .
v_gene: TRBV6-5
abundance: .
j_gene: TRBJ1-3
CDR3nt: TGTGCCAGCAGTAAGACATTCTCTGGAAACACCATATATTTT
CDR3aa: CASSKTFSGNTIYF

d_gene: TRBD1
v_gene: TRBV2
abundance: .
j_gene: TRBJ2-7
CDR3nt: TGTGCCAGCAGAGGCAACGACAGGGTGGTTTACTACGAGCAGTACTTC
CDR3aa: CASRGNDRVVYYEQYF

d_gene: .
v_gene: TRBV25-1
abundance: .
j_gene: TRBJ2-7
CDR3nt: TGTGCCAGCAGTGAATCTCGGGTGGAGCCCTACGAGCAGTACTTC
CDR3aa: CASSESRVEPYEQYF

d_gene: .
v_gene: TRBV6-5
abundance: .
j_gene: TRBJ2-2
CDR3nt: TGTGCCCTACGAAGGGGCGACACCGGGGAGCTGTTTTTT
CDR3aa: CALRRGDTGELFF

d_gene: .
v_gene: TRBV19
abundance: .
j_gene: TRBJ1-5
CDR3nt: TGTGCCAGTAGTAACCCTGAGAGGAATCAGCCCCAGCATTTT
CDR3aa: CASSNPERNQPQHF

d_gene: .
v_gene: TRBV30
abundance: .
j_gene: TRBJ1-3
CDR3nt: TGTGCCTGGTCTTGGGGGGGGGACTCTGGAAACACCATATATTTT
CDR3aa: CAWSWGGDSGNTIYF

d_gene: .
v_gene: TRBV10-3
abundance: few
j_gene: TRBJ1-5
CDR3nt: TGTGCCATCGGCAGGGACGGCAATCAGCCCCAGCATTTT
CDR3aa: CAIGRDGNQPQHF

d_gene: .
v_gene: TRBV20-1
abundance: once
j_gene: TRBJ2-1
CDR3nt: TGCAGTGCAAGTAAGACTGGCGGGATCTACAATGAGCAGTTCTTC
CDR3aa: CSASKTGGIYNEQFF

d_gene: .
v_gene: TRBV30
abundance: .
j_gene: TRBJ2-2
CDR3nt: TGTGCCTGGGAAATGGGGCCCGGGGAGCTGTTTTTT
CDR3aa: CAWEMGPGELFF

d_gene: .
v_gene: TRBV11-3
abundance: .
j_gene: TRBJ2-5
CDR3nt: TGTGCCAGCAGCCACGGGGTTCAGGTTCGAGAGACCCAGTACTTC
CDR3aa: CASSHGVQVRETQYF

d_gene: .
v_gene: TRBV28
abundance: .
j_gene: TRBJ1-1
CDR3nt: TGTGCCAGCAGTTTAATTCAGGGAAACACTGAAGCTTTCTTT
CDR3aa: CASSLIQGNTEAFF

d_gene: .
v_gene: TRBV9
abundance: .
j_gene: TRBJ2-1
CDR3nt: TGTGCCAGCAGCGTAGAACTAGTCCTACAAGGGGAGCAGTTCTTC
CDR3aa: CASSVELVLQGEQFF

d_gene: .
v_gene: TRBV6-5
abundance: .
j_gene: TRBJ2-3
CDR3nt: TGTGCCAGCGGTTTTGGCGGCCTTCCTAGCACAGATACGCAGTATTTT
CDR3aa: CASGFGGLPSTDTQYF

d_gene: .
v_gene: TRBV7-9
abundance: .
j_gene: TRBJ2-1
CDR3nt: TGTGCCAGCAGCGGAAGAACTAGGGGGTCCTACAATGAGCAGTTCTTC
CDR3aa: CASSGRTRGSYNEQFF

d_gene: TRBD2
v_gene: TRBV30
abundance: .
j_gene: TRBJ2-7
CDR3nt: TGTGCCTGGATTGGGCAGGGACTAGGCGAGCAGTACTTC
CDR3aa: CAWIGQGLGEQYF

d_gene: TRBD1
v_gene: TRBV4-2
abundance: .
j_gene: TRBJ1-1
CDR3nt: TGTGCCAGCAGCCCATCTACCGGGACAGCTAACACTGAAGCTTTCTTT
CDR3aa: CASSPSTGTANTEAFF

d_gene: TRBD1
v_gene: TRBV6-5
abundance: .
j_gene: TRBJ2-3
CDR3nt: TGTGCCAGCACCAGGACAGGGGGTGCAGATACGCAGTATTTT
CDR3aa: CASTRTGGADTQYF

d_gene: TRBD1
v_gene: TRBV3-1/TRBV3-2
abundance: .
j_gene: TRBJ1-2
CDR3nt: TGTGCCAGCAGTCACGGGACAGGGGGCAGCTATGGCTACACCTTC
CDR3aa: CASSHGTGGSYGYTF

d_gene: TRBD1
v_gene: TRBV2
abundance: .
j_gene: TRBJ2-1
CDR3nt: TGTGCCAGCAAAAGAGAGGGGGCCCGGAATGAGCAGTTCTTC
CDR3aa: CASKREGARNEQFF

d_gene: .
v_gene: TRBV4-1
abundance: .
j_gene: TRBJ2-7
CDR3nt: TGCGCCAGCAGCCAATTAGGGGGGCTCTACGAGCAGTACTTC
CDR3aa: CASSQLGGLYEQYF

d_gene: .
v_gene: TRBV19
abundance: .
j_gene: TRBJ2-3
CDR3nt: TGTGCCAGTAGCAGGACACGCCCAGTCACAGATACGCAGTATTTT
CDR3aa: CASSRTRPVTDTQYF

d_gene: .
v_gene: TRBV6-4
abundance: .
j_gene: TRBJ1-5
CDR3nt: TGTGCCAGCAGTTCAACGGGACACGAGAGGAGCAATCAGCCCCAGCATTTT
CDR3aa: CASSSTGHERSNQPQHF

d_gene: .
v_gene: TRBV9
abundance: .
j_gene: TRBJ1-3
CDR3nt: TGTGCCAGCAGCGCAAACAGAAACACCATATATTTT
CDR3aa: CASSANRNTIYF

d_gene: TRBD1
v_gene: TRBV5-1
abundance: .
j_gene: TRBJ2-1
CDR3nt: TGCGCCAGCAGCTTGGGACAGGGGGGCGGGGATGAGCAGTTCTTC
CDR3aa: CASSLGQGGGDEQFF

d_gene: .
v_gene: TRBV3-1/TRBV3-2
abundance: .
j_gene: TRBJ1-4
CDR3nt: TGTGCCAGCAGCCCAATTGTCGGGGGGCGGGAAAAACTGTTTTTT
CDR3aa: CASSPIVGGREKLFF

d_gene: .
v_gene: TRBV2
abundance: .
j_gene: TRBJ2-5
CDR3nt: TGTGCCAGCACGCCGAGGCGGGCCGGGGAGACCCAGTACTTC
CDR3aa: CASTPRRAGETQYF

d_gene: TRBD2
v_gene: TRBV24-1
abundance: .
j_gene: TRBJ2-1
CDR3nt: TGTGCCACCAGTGACACCAAACTAGCGAATGAGCAGTTCTTC
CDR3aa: CATSDTKLANEQFF

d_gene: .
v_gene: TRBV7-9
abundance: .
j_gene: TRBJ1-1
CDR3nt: TGTGCCAGCAGCTTAGGTGTCGGGATGAACACTGAAGCTTTCTTT
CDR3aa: CASSLGVGMNTEAFF

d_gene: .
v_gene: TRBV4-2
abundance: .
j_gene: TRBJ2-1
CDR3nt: TGTGCCAGCAGCCAAGGTTTAGCGGACCTCAGGTACAATGAGCAGTTCTTC
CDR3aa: CASSQGLADLRYNEQFF

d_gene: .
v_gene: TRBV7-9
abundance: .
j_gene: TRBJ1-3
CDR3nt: TGTGCCAGCGTTTTGGCAAGCTCTGGAAACACCATATATTTT
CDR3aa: CASVLASSGNTIYF

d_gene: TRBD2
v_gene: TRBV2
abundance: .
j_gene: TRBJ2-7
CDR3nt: TGTGCCAGCACCATAGCGGGGGCCTCCTACGAGCAGTACTTC
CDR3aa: CASTIAGASYEQYF

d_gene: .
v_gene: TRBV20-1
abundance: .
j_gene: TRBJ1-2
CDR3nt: TGCAGTGCCAGTCGGAGCGGCTACACCTTC
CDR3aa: CSASRSGYTF

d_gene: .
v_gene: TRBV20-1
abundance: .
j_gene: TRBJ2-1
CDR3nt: TGCAGTGTTTTTTACAATGAGCAGTTCTTC
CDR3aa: CSVFYNEQFF

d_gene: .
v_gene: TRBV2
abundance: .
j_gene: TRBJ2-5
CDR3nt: TGTGCCAGCAGTAAAGAGTCCCAAGAGACCCAGTACTTC
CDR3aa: CASSKESQETQYF

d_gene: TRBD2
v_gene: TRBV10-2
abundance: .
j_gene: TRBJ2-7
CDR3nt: TGCGCCAGCAGTGAGGGACTAGCGGCCCGGTACGAGCAGTACTTC
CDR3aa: CASSEGLAARYEQYF

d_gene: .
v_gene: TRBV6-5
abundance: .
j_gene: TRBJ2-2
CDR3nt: TGTGCCAGCAGTTACGGGCTAGCCCCTGCCGCGGGGGAGCTGTTTTTT
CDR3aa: CASSYGLAPAAGELFF

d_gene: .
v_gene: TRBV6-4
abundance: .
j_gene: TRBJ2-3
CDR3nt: TGTGCCAGCAGTGTGGACGGTAGCACAGATACGCAGTATTTT
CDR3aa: CASSVDGSTDTQYF

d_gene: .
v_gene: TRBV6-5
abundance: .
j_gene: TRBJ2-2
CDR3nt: TGTGCCAGCAGTTACCGACCCCTGAACACCGGGGAGCTGTTTTTT
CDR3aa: CASSYRPLNTGELFF

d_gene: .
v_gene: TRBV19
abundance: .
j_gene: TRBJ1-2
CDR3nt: TGTGCCAGTAGAAATAGGGGGACCGCGCTTTCGAAGAACTATGGCTACACCTTC
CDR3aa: CASRNRGTALSKNYGYTF

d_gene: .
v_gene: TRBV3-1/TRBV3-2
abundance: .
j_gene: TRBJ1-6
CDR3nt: TGTGCCAGCAAGGACAGTTATTCACCCCTCCACTTT
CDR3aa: CASKDSYSPLHF

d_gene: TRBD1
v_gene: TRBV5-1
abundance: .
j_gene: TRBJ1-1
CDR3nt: TGCGCCAGCAGCTTTTTAACAGGGGGACTGGGGATGAACACTGAAGCTTTCTTT
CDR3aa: CASSFLTGGLGMNTEAFF

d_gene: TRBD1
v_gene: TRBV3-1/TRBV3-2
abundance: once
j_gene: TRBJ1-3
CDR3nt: TGTGCCAGCAGCTCTACAGGGGGCTCTGGAAACACCATATATTTT
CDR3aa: CASSSTGGSGNTIYF

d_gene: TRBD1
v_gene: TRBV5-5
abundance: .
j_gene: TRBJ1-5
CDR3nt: TGTGCCAGCAGCTTAGGACAGGGTGAACAGCCCCAGCATTTT
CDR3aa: CASSLGQGEQPQHF

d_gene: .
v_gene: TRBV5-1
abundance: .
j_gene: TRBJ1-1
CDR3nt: TGCGCCAGCAGCTTGGATGGGGCGGGGCGGGGGACTGAAGCTTTCTTT
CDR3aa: CASSLDGAGRGTEAFF

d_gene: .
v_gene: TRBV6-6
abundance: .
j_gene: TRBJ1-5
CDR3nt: TGTGCCAGCAGTTATGTCATGGGGCTGTCGAATCAGCCCCAGCATTTT
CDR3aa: CASSYVMGLSNQPQHF

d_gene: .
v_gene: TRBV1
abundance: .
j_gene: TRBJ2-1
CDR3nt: TGCACCAGCAGCCAAGGGTCTCGGGATAAGGGCAATGAGCAGTTCTTC
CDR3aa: CTSSQGSRDKGNEQFF